These T cell receptor beta chains were read from a single sample in a study of regulatory T cells in long-lasting Graves disease. From the multiplex PCR reads, TCRdb called clonotypes with MiXCR, one entry per CDR3 protein. The table shows 500,000 to 800,000 distinct CDR3 sequences, with about 30% occurring only once. The sequenced sample was peripheral blood mononuclear cells (PBMCs), obtained when the disease was refractory, from a patient treated with antithyroid drugs. All receptors derive from a female donor with Graves disease. Each CDR3 is given without its conserved first and last residue. Each record gives: V gene, J gene, CDR3 protein.

TRBV6-1	TRBJ1-2	ASRPGTGAGYT
TRBV20-1	TRBJ1-2	SARLLDRNYGYT
TRBV29-1	TRBJ1-2	SVAGGADYGYT
TRBV27	TRBJ2-7	ASLPQGIWGEQY
TRBV6-2/TRBV6-3	TRBJ2-2	ASSYAGTSPGELF
TRBV20-1	TRBJ2-3	SARDQLRTSVEQY
TRBV2	TRBJ1-2	ASSEDTDYGYT
TRBV20-1	TRBJ1-1	SASFWAADTEAF
TRBV3-1	TRBJ2-7	ASSQAGTGVDEQY
TRBV28	TRBJ1-5	ASSLQGNIAISPQH
TRBV6-5	TRBJ2-2	ASSYSAGTGELF
TRBV3-1	TRBJ1-2	ASSDAPDYGYT
TRBV6-4	TRBJ2-4	ASSSSGSLAKNIQY
TRBV20-1	TRBJ1-1	SASWLHWAF
TRBV5-1	TRBJ2-4	ASSPGEGHGRDIQY
TRBV7-2	TRBJ1-1	ASSLHGNTEAF
TRBV20-1	TRBJ2-1	SAPRQGLYNEQF
TRBV12-3/TRBV12-4	TRBJ2-2	ASRSTSGSATGELF
TRBV12-3/TRBV12-4	TRBJ2-7	ASSSRTSGRSLYEQY
TRBV28	TRBJ1-5	ASNQGGKDQPQH
TRBV12-3/TRBV12-4	TRBJ1-5	ASASGNRNQPQH
TRBV6-1	TRBJ1-1	ASSEVLPEAF
TRBV12-3/TRBV12-4	TRBJ2-7	ASRQGYEQY
TRBV6-1	TRBJ1-2	ASSRLSFDGWGGYT
TRBV20-1	TRBJ1-1	SARGDGEAF
TRBV5-1	TRBJ2-7	ASSLEGGSYEQY
TRBV20-1	TRBJ1-1	SADRVGTEAF
TRBV28	TRBJ2-1	ASRERGNKYNEQF
TRBV28	TRBJ1-4	ASRLDISTNEKLF
TRBV19	TRBJ1-1	ATERGDTEAF
TRBV11-2	TRBJ2-7	ACRGFGGGEQY
TRBV11-2	TRBJ2-7	ASSRRGGTTYEQY
TRBV6-4	TRBJ1-2	ASSDTDRVMSYT
TRBV5-4	TRBJ2-7	ASSRMTGYDQVQY
TRBV19	TRBJ2-7	ASSKVGRNYEQY
TRBV27	TRBJ2-5	ASSRRVSGRKETQY
TRBV7-2	TRBJ1-2	ASSLYRGTT
TRBV11-1	TRBJ1-1	ASSAGQKAF
TRBV19	TRBJ1-1	ASSTNWVKNTEAF
TRBV5-5	TRBJ1-2	ASSLVRGYGYT
TRBV6-2/TRBV6-3	TRBJ1-1	ASSRHRGRTEAF
TRBV3-1	TRBJ1-2	ASSQGGVYGYT
TRBV5-1	TRBJ2-1	ASSPLERETRYNEQF
TRBV20-1	TRBJ2-7	SARDEPGLEYEQY
TRBV28	TRBJ1-4	ASRKPGNEKLF
TRBV6-4	TRBJ1-5	ASSPPGDSNQPQH
TRBV7-3	TRBJ2-5	ASSSGSPETQY
TRBV29-1	TRBJ2-1	SVDTGVGYNEQF
TRBV6-1	TRBJ2-7	ASRKTPELYEQY
TRBV29-1	TRBJ1-5	SVVVESNQPQH
TRBV7-2	TRBJ1-3	ASSLTASGNTIY
TRBV6-1	TRBJ1-3	ASRLRASGNTIY